The 10 T cell receptor beta chains below come from one sample, sequenced in a study of T cells in Graves' hyperthyroidism and ophthalmopathy. Amplification of TCR beta CDR3 regions was performed using RNA transcripts as template. First-round RT-PCR of the TCR CDR3 relied on the HTBI primer set. TCRdb used MiXCR to reprocess the multiplex PCR reads, holding one entry per CDR3 protein. Of about 720,000 distinct CDR3 sequences listed, over 15% were seen once; the top ten hold under 9.5%. The sample taken for sequencing was blood. The receptors were gathered from a man aged 18-30 years with Graves' hyperthyroidism.

There are a few counts of this clonotype. This chain uses TRBV24-1 with TRBJ2-3; tentative D call: TRBD2 (5 bases). Germline CDR1 and CDR2: KGHDR and SFDVKD. V was cut by 10 bases and J by 0 bases, with 13 bases left in between. There are 14 residues in the CDR3. The CDR3 DNA follows: TGTGCCACGTCGGGGATTTCTAGCACAGATACGCAGTATTTT. Its translation: CATSGISSTDTQYF.

The table lists this clonotype with a few counts. The V call is TRBV12-3 or TRBV12-4, the J call TRBJ2-1; D is unresolved. The CDR3 runs to 13 residues. Trimming pared 5 bases from V and 6 bases from J, leaving 11 bases between. The CDR3 sequence: CASSVGPSNEQFF. The CDR3 region has the DNA TGTGCCAGCAGTGTTGGTCCGTCCAATGAGCAGTTCTTC.

The chain employs TRBV4-1 and TRBJ2-5; D remains unclear. Germline CDR1 and CDR2: MGHRA and YSYEKL. The CDR3 loop spans 14 amino acids. V was clipped by 1 base and J by 1 base, with 7 bases between them. DNA for the CDR3: TGCGCCAGCAGCCAAGGACATTTCCAAGAGACCCAGTACTTC. It is translated as CASSQGHFQETQYF.

The V gene is TRBV20-1, the J gene TRBJ2-2, with 8 bases that match TRBD2. V lost 0 bases to trimming and J lost 5 bases; unmatched junction nucleotides: 5. This CDR3 contains 15 residues. Germline values: CDR1 DFQATT, CDR2 SNEGSKA (reference sequence). Here the CDR3 reads CSARDTSGRTGELFF. The CDR3 DNA is TGCAGTGCTAGAGATACGAGCGGGAGAACCGGGGAGCTGTTTTTT.

CDR3 coding DNA: TGTGCCAGCAGCCAAGATCGAGGGGAGGCCTACGAGCAGTACTTC. As protein: CASSQDRGEAYEQYF. The chain is built from TRBV4-2 and TRBJ2-7, with D possibly matching TRBD2 (6 bases). The germline V gene has CDR1 LGHNA and CDR2 YNFKEQ. V was clipped by 0 bases and J by 2 bases, with 11 bases between them. This CDR3 has 15 amino acids.

The genes are TRBV5-1 and TRBJ2-7, with D perhaps TRBD1 or TRBD2 (5 bases each). Trimming removed 4 bases at V and 5 bases at J, with 16 bases between. There are 14 residues in the CDR3. CDR1 SGHRS and CDR2 YFSETQ come from the germline V gene. The CDR3, as DNA: TGCGCCAGCAGCAGCCAGGGCGCGGGCCACGAGCAGTACTTC. Translated, it gives CASSSQGAGHEQYF.

This clonotype showed up many times. The chain employs TRBV3-1 and TRBJ1-5, with D uncertain. This CDR3 has 15 residues. The germline V gene has CDR1 LGHDT and CDR2 YNNKEL (reference sequence). V was clipped by 4 bases and J by 2 bases, with 12 bases between them. The CDR3: CASSLGRLGNQPQHF. The CDR3 DNA reads TGTGCCAGCAGCCTGGGGAGGCTTGGCAATCAGCCCCAGCATTTT.

In this sample, this clonotype turned up a few times. The rearrangement links TRBV27 to TRBJ2-7; possible D gene TRBD1, 6 bases. V was cut by 5 bases and J by 7 bases, with 12 bases left in between. The length of the CDR3 is 12 residues. CDR1 and CDR2 from the germline V gene are MNHEY and SMNVEV (reference sequence). The CDR3 is CASSTQGNEQYF. The CDR3 nucleotides are TGTGCCAGCAGTACTCAGGGGAATGAGCAGTACTTC.

Ten or more counts support this clonotype. This chain joins TRBV24-1 and TRBJ2-2; 9 positions match TRBD2. CDR1 is KGHDR and CDR2 is SFDVKD in the germline V gene. V was pared by 3 bases and J by 2 bases, with 3 bases of the junction left unmatched. The CDR3 spans 16 residues. The CDR3 sequence: CATSDPTSGNTGELFF. For the CDR3, the DNA is TGTGCCACCAGTGATCCGACTAGCGGAAACACCGGGGAGCTGTTTTTT.

The chain links TRBV19 to TRBJ2-1; D remains ambiguous. Germline-derived CDR1 and CDR2 are LNHDA and SQIVND (reference sequence). This CDR3 contains 14 residues. The ends were cut back, 3 bases at V and 4 bases at J, with 10 bases in the middle. The CDR3 nucleotides read TGTGCCAGTAGTATCCCATATGGGTACAATGAGCAGTTCTTC. This codes for CASSIPYGYNEQFF.